The clone carrying this T cell receptor (beta chain) was picked up a small number of times. Antigen: not known. CDR1 is SGHDN and CDR2 is FVKESK in the germline V gene. The V end lost 1 base, the J end lost 2 bases, and 12 bases lay between the germline ends. The CDR3 contains 15 residues. Unique molecular identifiers had been added to the TCR beta cDNA libraries. Input of about 1 to 11 million T cells yielded around 460,000 cDNA molecules. TCRdb reprocessed the PCR reads via MiXCR and lists one record per CDR3 protein. The repertoire holds roughly 430,000 distinct CDR3 sequences, 39% seen once, with 7.5% to 8.5% in the top ten. These data originate in a study of post-analysis software for immune sequencing data. Broader study findings: Several TRBV segments were more frequent in patients than controls; TRBV5-6, TRBV5-1 and TRBV20-1 belonged to this group.

The sequence derives from a girl aged 2-10 years with multiple sclerosis. Sequencing was performed on blood. The V call is TRBV14, the J call TRBJ2-7; D remains ambiguous. The CDR3, as DNA: TGTGCCAGCAGCCAAGTTAAGACCCCTACCTACGAGCAGTACTTC. It encodes CASSQVKTPTYEQYF.